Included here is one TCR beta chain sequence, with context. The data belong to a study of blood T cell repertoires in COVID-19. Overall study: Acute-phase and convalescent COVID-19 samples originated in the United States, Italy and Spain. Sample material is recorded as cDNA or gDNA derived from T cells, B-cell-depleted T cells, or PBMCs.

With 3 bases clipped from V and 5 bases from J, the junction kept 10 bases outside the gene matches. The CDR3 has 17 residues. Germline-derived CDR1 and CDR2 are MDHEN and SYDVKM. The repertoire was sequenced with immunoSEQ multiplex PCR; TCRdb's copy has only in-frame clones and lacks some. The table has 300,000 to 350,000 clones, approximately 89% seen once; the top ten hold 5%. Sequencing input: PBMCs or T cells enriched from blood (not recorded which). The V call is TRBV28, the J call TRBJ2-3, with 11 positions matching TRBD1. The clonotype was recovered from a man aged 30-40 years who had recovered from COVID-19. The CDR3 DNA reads TGTGCCAGCAGTTTCTGGGTCCGGGACAGGGGGTTAGATACGCAGTATTTT. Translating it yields CASSFWVRDRGLDTQYF.